Listed below are T cell receptor beta chains from one sample, sequenced in a study of cytomegalovirus exposure and HLA in healthy donors. Here immunoSEQ multiplex PCR was the method, and the copy in TCRdb shows in-frame clones only, minus some. Of under 200,000 clones in the sample, more than 65% were seen once. Material for sequencing was PBMCs. All receptors come from a woman in her thirties or forties in good health and CMV-seropositive. Both conserved end residues are part of each CDR3. The order of the fields is CDR3 protein, CDR3 DNA, D gene, J gene, V gene, clone size. The D gene is left open where the match is weak. Some rows have no size entry. The others give once, few or many, or a class for an expanded clone.

CDR3 protein: CASKFRERDNEQFF
CDR3 DNA: TGTGCCAGCAAGTTCCGGGAACGGGACAATGAGCAGTTCTTC
D gene: -
J gene: TRBJ2-1
V gene: TRBV6-4
clone size: -

CDR3 protein: CASRPTGGYGYTF
CDR3 DNA: TGTGCCAGCAGACCGACAGGGGGGTATGGCTACACCTTC
D gene: TRBD1
J gene: TRBJ1-2
V gene: TRBV28
clone size: -

CDR3 protein: CASSSGTGPSYEQYF
CDR3 DNA: TGTGCCAGCAGTTCCGGGACAGGTCCGTCCTACGAGCAGTACTTC
D gene: TRBD1
J gene: TRBJ2-7
V gene: TRBV27
clone size: -

CDR3 protein: CASSQSGTRGEQYF
CDR3 DNA: TGTGCCAGCAGCCAATCCGGGACTAGAGGCGAGCAGTACTTC
D gene: TRBD2
J gene: TRBJ2-7
V gene: TRBV4-2
clone size: few

CDR3 protein: CASSRRGGGNEQFF
CDR3 DNA: TGTGCCAGTAGTAGGCGGGGTGGGGGCAATGAGCAGTTCTTC
D gene: -
J gene: TRBJ2-1
V gene: TRBV19
clone size: -

CDR3 protein: CASSIDVVERSPLHF
CDR3 DNA: TGTGCCAGTAGTATAGATGTCGTCGAGCGATCACCCCTCCACTTT
D gene: -
J gene: TRBJ1-6
V gene: TRBV19
clone size: -

CDR3 protein: CASSFSARQGYGYTF
CDR3 DNA: TGTGCCAGCAGCTTTTCCGCCAGACAGGGTTATGGCTACACCTTC
D gene: TRBD1
J gene: TRBJ1-2
V gene: TRBV5-5
clone size: -

CDR3 protein: CASSDPRGSGELFF
CDR3 DNA: TGTGCCAGCAGCGACCCACGGGGGAGCGGGGAGCTGTTTTTT
D gene: -
J gene: TRBJ2-2
V gene: TRBV9
clone size: -

CDR3 protein: CASSFDISTGELFF
CDR3 DNA: TGTGCCAGCAGCTTCGATATTAGCACCGGGGAGCTGTTTTTT
D gene: -
J gene: TRBJ2-2
V gene: TRBV7-9
clone size: -

CDR3 protein: CASSSPSLASTDTQYF
CDR3 DNA: TGTGCCAGCAGTTCCCCATCACTAGCGAGCACAGATACGCAGTATTTT
D gene: TRBD2
J gene: TRBJ2-3
V gene: TRBV28
clone size: -

CDR3 protein: CASSLARGLAQYNEQFF
CDR3 DNA: TGTGCCAGCAGCTTGGCCCGGGGACTAGCGCAATACAATGAGCAGTTCTTC
D gene: TRBD2
J gene: TRBJ2-1
V gene: TRBV5-4
clone size: -

CDR3 protein: CASSLDTGSGNTIYF
CDR3 DNA: TGCGCCAGCAGCTTGGACACAGGGAGTGGAAACACCATATATTTT
D gene: -
J gene: TRBJ1-3
V gene: TRBV5-1
clone size: few

CDR3 protein: CASSYGIAGTEAFF
CDR3 DNA: TGTGCCAGCAGTTACGGGATTGCGGGGACTGAAGCTTTCTTT
D gene: -
J gene: TRBJ1-1
V gene: TRBV6-5
clone size: once

CDR3 protein: CASSLTGGGSAEKLFF
CDR3 DNA: TGTGCCAGCAGCTTAACGGGAGGGGGGTCGGCTGAAAAACTGTTTTTT
D gene: -
J gene: TRBJ1-4
V gene: TRBV7-3
clone size: -

CDR3 protein: CASIGTSVSYEQYF
CDR3 DNA: TGTGCCAGCATTGGGACTAGCGTTTCCTACGAGCAGTACTTC
D gene: TRBD2
J gene: TRBJ2-7
V gene: TRBV28
clone size: -

CDR3 protein: CASSQDRVQETQYF
CDR3 DNA: TGTGCCAGCAGTCAGGACAGGGTCCAAGAGACCCAGTACTTC
D gene: TRBD1
J gene: TRBJ2-5
V gene: TRBV28
clone size: -

CDR3 protein: CASSFRSAGELFF
CDR3 DNA: TGTGCCAGCAGTTTTCGGAGCGCCGGGGAGCTGTTTTTT
D gene: -
J gene: TRBJ2-2
V gene: TRBV28
clone size: few

CDR3 protein: CASSPYQGAGGTQYF
CDR3 DNA: TGTGCCAGCTCACCTTATCAGGGGGCAGGTGGGACCCAGTACTTC
D gene: TRBD1
J gene: TRBJ2-5
V gene: TRBV18
clone size: -

CDR3 protein: CAVGTSGSRDNEQFF
CDR3 DNA: TGTGCCGTCGGGACTAGCGGGAGTCGGGACAATGAGCAGTTCTTC
D gene: TRBD2
J gene: TRBJ2-1
V gene: TRBV10-3
clone size: -

CDR3 protein: CASSYGGVLNTDTQYF
CDR3 DNA: TGTGCCAGCAGTTACGGGGGGGTGCTAAACACAGATACGCAGTATTTT
D gene: TRBD2
J gene: TRBJ2-3
V gene: TRBV6-5
clone size: few

CDR3 protein: CASSDRATGGYTF
CDR3 DNA: TGTGCCAGCAGCGACCGTGCGACAGGGGGATATACCTTC
D gene: TRBD1
J gene: TRBJ1-2
V gene: TRBV7-6
clone size: -

CDR3 protein: CASGAAGGSGNTIYF
CDR3 DNA: TGTGCCAGTGGGGCGGCGGGGGGCTCTGGAAACACCATATATTTT
D gene: -
J gene: TRBJ1-3
V gene: TRBV19
clone size: -

CDR3 protein: CASSPGTVASYEQYF
CDR3 DNA: TGTGCCAGCAGCCCCGGGACAGTAGCCTCCTACGAGCAGTACTTC
D gene: TRBD1
J gene: TRBJ2-7
V gene: TRBV9
clone size: -

CDR3 protein: CASSFRLAGKSGSGANVLTF
CDR3 DNA: TGCGCCAGCAGCTTCCGACTAGCGGGTAAATCCGGCTCCGGGGCCAACGTCCTGACTTTC
D gene: TRBD2
J gene: TRBJ2-6
V gene: TRBV5-1
clone size: -

CDR3 protein: CASSTQPGPLHF
CDR3 DNA: TGTGCCAGCAGCACGCAACCGGGACCCCTCCACTTT
D gene: -
J gene: TRBJ1-6
V gene: TRBV9
clone size: -

CDR3 protein: CASSLDRSPYNEQFF
CDR3 DNA: TGTGCCAGCAGCTTGGACAGATCCCCCTACAATGAGCAGTTCTTC
D gene: -
J gene: TRBJ2-1
V gene: TRBV5-6
clone size: -

CDR3 protein: CASSQAVGETQYF
CDR3 DNA: TGCGCCAGCAGCCAAGCGGTTGGAGAGACCCAGTACTTC
D gene: -
J gene: TRBJ2-5
V gene: TRBV4-3
clone size: -

CDR3 protein: CASSSGLAGFYEQYF
CDR3 DNA: TGTGCCAGCAGCTCTGGACTAGCGGGGTTTTACGAGCAGTACTTC
D gene: TRBD2
J gene: TRBJ2-7
V gene: TRBV5-4
clone size: -

CDR3 protein: CASSYSPGTGGGYTF
CDR3 DNA: TGTGCCAGCAGTTACTCCCCCGGGACAGGAGGCGGCTACACCTTC
D gene: TRBD1
J gene: TRBJ1-2
V gene: TRBV6-5
clone size: -

CDR3 protein: CSGDRGETQYF
CDR3 DNA: TGCAGTGGCGACAGGGGGGAGACCCAGTACTTC
D gene: TRBD1
J gene: TRBJ2-5
V gene: TRBV20-1
clone size: -

CDR3 protein: CASGGKPGQGVSGANVLTF
CDR3 DNA: TGCGCCAGCGGGGGGAAACCGGGACAGGGGGTCTCTGGGGCCAACGTCCTGACTTTC
D gene: TRBD1
J gene: TRBJ2-6
V gene: TRBV10-1
clone size: -

CDR3 protein: CASSEPVVSNQPQHF
CDR3 DNA: TGTGCCAGCAGTGAACCAGTCGTCAGCAATCAGCCCCAGCATTTT
D gene: -
J gene: TRBJ1-5
V gene: TRBV6-1
clone size: -

CDR3 protein: CASSLFNFTGELFF
CDR3 DNA: TGTGCCAGCAGCTTATTCAATTTCACCGGGGAGCTGTTTTTT
D gene: -
J gene: TRBJ2-2
V gene: TRBV7-3
clone size: few

CDR3 protein: CASSPRQGFMNTEAFF
CDR3 DNA: TGTGCCAGCAGTCCTAGGCAGGGGTTTATGAACACTGAAGCTTTCTTT
D gene: -
J gene: TRBJ1-1
V gene: TRBV7-9
clone size: -

CDR3 protein: CASSPIETGGMGEAFF
CDR3 DNA: TGTGCCAGCTCACCAATAGAGACAGGGGGCATGGGTGAAGCTTTCTTT
D gene: TRBD1
J gene: TRBJ1-1
V gene: TRBV18
clone size: -

CDR3 protein: CASSHRARGRLNEQFF
CDR3 DNA: TGCGCCAGCAGCCACAGAGCGAGAGGGAGGCTTAATGAGCAGTTCTTC
D gene: -
J gene: TRBJ2-1
V gene: TRBV4-3
clone size: -

CDR3 protein: CSVERVGQGSDTQYF
CDR3 DNA: TGCAGCGTTGAAAGGGTCGGACAGGGCTCGGATACGCAGTATTTT
D gene: TRBD1
J gene: TRBJ2-3
V gene: TRBV29-1
clone size: -

CDR3 protein: CSSSATGSSYEQYF
CDR3 DNA: TGTTCCAGCAGCGCAACCGGGAGTTCCTACGAGCAGTACTTC
D gene: -
J gene: TRBJ2-7
V gene: TRBV7-9
clone size: -

CDR3 protein: CSAYDRIGYTF
CDR3 DNA: TGCAGTGCTTACGACAGGATTGGCTACACCTTC
D gene: -
J gene: TRBJ1-2
V gene: TRBV20-1
clone size: -

CDR3 protein: CASSLRGGGNTEAFF
CDR3 DNA: TGCGCCAGCAGCTTACGCGGGGGGGGCAACACTGAAGCTTTCTTT
D gene: -
J gene: TRBJ1-1
V gene: TRBV5-1
clone size: few

CDR3 protein: CASSGTSRYYGYTF
CDR3 DNA: TGTGCCAGCAGTGGGACATCTCGGTACTATGGCTACACCTTC
D gene: -
J gene: TRBJ1-2
V gene: TRBV28
clone size: -

CDR3 protein: CASSLTGVPFSNQPQHF
CDR3 DNA: TGTGCCAGCAGTCTTACAGGGGTACCCTTTAGCAATCAGCCCCAGCATTTT
D gene: TRBD1
J gene: TRBJ1-5
V gene: TRBV27
clone size: -

CDR3 protein: CASRLVAGQGPYSNQPQHF
CDR3 DNA: TGTGCAAGTCGCTTGGTCGCCGGCCAGGGCCCATATAGCAATCAGCCCCAGCATTTT
D gene: -
J gene: TRBJ1-5
V gene: TRBV12-2
clone size: few